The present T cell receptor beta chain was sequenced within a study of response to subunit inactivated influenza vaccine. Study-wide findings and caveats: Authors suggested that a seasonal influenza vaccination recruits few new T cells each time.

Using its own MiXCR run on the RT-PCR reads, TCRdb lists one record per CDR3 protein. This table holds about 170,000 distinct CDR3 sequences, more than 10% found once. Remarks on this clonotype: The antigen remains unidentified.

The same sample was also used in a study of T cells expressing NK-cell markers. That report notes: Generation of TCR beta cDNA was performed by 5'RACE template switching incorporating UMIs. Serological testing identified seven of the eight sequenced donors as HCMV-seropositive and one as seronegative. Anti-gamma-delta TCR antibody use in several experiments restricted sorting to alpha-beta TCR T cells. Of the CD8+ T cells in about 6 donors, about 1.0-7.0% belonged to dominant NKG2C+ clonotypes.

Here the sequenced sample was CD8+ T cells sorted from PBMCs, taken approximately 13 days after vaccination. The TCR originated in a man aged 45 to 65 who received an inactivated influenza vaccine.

CDR3 bases: TGTGCCAGCAGCCCGGGCCCAGGGAACCATCTCGAGCAGTACTTC. Amino acids: CASSPGPGNHLEQYF. J is TRBJ2-7 and V is TRBV5-6; TRBD1 might be the D (5 bases). V was shortened by 4 bases and J by 6 bases, with 20 bases between the two germline ends. The length of the CDR3 is 15 residues. CDR1 is SGHDT and CDR2 is YYEEEE in the germline V gene. The whole variable domain, filled in from reference TRBV5-6 and TRBJ2-7, reads DAGVTQSPTHLIKTRGQQVTLRCSPKSGHDTVSWYQQALGQGPQFIFQYYEEEERQRGNFPDRFSGHQFPNYSSELNVNALLLGDSALYLCASSPGPGNHLEQYFGPGTRLTVT.